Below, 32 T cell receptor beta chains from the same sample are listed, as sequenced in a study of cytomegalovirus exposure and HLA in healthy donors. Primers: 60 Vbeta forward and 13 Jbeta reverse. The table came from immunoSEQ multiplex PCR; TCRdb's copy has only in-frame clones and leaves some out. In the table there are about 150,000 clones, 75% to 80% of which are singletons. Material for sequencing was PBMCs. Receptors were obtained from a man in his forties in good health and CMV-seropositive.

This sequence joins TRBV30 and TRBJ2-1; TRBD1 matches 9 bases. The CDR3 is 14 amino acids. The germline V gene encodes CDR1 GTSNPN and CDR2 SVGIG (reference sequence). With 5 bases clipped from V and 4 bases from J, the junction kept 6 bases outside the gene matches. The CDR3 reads CAWAGTGFYNEQFF. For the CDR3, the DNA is TGTGCCTGGGCCGGGACAGGGTTTTACAATGAGCAGTTCTTC. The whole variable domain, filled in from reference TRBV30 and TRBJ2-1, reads SQTIHQWPATLVQPVGSPLSLECTVEGTSNPNLYWYRQAAGRGLQLLFYSVGIGQISSEVPQNLSASRPQDRQFILSSKKLLLSDSGFYLCAWAGTGFYNEQFFGPGTRLTVL.

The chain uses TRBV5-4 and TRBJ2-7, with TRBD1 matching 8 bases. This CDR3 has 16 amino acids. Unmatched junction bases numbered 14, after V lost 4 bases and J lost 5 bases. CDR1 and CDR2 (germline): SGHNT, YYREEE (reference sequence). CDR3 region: CASSPRSKGTGDEQYF. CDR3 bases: TGTGCCAGCAGCCCAAGGAGTAAGGGGACAGGCGACGAGCAGTACTTC.

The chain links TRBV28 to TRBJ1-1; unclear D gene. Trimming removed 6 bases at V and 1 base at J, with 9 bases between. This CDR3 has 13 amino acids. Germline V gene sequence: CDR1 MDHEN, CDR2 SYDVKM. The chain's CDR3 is CASRKQENTEAFF. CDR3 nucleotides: TGTGCCAGCAGGAAGCAGGAGAACACTGAAGCTTTCTTT. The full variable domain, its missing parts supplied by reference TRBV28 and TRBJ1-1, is DVKVTQSSRYLVKRTGEKVFLECVQDMDHENMFWYRQDPGLGLRLIYFSYDVKMKEKGDIPEGYSVSREKKERFSLILESASTNQTSMYLCASRKQENTEAFFGQGTRLTVV.

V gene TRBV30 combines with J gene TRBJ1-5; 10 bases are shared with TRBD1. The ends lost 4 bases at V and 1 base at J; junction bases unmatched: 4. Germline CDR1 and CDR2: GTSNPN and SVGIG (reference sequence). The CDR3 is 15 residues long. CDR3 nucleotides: TGTGCCTGGAACCCGGGACAGGGGAGCAATCAGCCCCAGCATTTT. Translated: CAWNPGQGSNQPQHF.

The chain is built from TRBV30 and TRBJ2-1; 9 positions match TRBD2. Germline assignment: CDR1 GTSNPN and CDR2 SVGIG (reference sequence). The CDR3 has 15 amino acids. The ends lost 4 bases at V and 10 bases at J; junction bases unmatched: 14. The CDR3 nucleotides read TGTGCCTGGACCAACCTTGGCGGGAGGGCCGAAGAGCAGTTCTTC. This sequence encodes CAWTNLGGRAEEQFF.

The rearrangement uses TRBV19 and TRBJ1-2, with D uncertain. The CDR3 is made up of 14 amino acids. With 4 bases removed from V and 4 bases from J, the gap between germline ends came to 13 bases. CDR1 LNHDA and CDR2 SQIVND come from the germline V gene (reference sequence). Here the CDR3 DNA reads TGTGCCAGTAGTAACACAGTGGAACTCTATGGCTACACCTTC. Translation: CASSNTVELYGYTF.

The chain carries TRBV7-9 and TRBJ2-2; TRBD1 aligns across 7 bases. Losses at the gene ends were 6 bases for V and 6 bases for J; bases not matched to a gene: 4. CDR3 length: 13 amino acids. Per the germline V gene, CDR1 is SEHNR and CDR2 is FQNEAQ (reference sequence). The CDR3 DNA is TGTGCCAGCAGTCCACAGGGGTCCGGGGAGCTGTTTTTT. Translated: CASSPQGSGELFF.

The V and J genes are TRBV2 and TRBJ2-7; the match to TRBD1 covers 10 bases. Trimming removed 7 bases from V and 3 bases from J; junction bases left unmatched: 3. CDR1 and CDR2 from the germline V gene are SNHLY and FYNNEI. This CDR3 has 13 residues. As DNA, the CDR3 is TGTGCCAGCAATCGGGACAGGGGCTACGAGCAGTACTTC. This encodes CASNRDRGYEQYF.

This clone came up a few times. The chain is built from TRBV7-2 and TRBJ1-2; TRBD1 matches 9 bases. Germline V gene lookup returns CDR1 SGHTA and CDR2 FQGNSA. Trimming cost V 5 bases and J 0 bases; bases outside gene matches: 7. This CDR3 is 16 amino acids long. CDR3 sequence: CASSARQGEANYGYTF. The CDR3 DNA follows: TGTGCCAGCAGCGCAAGACAGGGGGAAGCTAACTATGGCTACACCTTC.

DNA of the CDR3: TGTGCCGCGGCAGCGGGAGGGGTCGAGACCCAGTACTTC. Its protein product is CAAAAGGVETQYF. This sequence joins TRBV18 and TRBJ2-5; 10 nucleotides align to TRBD2. The CDR3 is 13 amino acids. V lost 11 bases to trimming and J lost 5 bases; unmatched junction nucleotides: 8. Germline V CDR1 and CDR2: KGHSH, LQKENI.

The CDR3 region is CAISPAGGPPDTQYF. The CDR3, as DNA: TGTGCCATCAGCCCAGCGGGAGGGCCCCCAGATACGCAGTATTTT. The gene calls are TRBV10-3 and TRBJ2-3, with 10 bases lining up with TRBD2. Germline CDR1 is ENHRY and CDR2 is SYGVKD. There are 15 residues in the CDR3. The V segment lost 6 bases and the J segment 4 bases; nucleotides outside the gene matches: 7.

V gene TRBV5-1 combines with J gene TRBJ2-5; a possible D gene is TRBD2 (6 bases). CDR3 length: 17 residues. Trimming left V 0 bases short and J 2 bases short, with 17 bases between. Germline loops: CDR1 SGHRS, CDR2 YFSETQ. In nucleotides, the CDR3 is TGCGCCAGCAGCTTGGGGTCCTGGGGGGTAGCACAAGAGACCCAGTACTTC. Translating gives CASSLGSWGVAQETQYF.

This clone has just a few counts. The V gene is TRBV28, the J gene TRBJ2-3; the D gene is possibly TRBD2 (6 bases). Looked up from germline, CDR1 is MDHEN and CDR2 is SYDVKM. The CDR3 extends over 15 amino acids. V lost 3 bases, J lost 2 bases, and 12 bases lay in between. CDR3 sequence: CASSLPPGDTDTQYF. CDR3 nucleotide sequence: TGTGCCAGCAGTTTGCCCCCGGGAGACACAGATACGCAGTATTTT.

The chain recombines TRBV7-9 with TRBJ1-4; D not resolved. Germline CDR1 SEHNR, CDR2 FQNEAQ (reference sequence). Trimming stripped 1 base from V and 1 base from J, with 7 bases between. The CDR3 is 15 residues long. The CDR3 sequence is CASSLDQKTNEKLFF. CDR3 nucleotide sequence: TGTGCCAGCAGCTTAGACCAGAAAACTAATGAAAAACTGTTTTTT.

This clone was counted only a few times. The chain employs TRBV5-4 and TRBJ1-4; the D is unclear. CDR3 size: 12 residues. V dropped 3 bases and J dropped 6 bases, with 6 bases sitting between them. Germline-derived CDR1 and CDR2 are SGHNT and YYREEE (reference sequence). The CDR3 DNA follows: TGTGCCAGCAGCTCGGGTGATGAAAAACTGTTTTTT. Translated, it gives CASSSGDEKLFF.

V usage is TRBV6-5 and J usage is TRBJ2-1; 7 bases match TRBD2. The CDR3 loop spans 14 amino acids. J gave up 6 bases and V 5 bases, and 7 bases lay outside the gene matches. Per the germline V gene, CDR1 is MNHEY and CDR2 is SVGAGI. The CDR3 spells CASSARGSINEQFF. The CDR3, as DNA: TGTGCCAGCAGTGCTCGCGGGAGTATCAATGAGCAGTTCTTC.

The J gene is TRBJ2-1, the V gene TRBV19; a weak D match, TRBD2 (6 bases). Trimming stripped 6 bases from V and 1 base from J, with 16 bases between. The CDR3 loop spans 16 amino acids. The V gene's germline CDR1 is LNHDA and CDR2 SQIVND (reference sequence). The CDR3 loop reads CASRNISGRSYNEQFF. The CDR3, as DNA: TGTGCCAGTAGGAACATTTCGGGGAGGTCCTACAATGAGCAGTTCTTC.

The CDR3 DNA reads TGTGCCAGCAGCTTAGGGGACAGGGGGCGGTACGAGCAGTACTTC. Translation: CASSLGDRGRYEQYF. V gene TRBV7-2 combines with J gene TRBJ2-7; TRBD1 aligns across 12 bases. Germline trimming cut 1 base from V and 4 bases from J; bases unmatched to any gene: 2. There are 15 residues in the CDR3. CDR1 SGHTA and CDR2 FQGNSA come from the germline V gene. Drawing the rest from reference TRBV7-2 and TRBJ2-7, the complete variable domain is GAGVSQSPSNKVTEKGKDVELRCDPISGHTALYWYRQSLGQGLEFLIYFQGNSAPDKSGLPSDRFSAERTGGSVSTLTIQRTQQEDSAVYLCASSLGDRGRYEQYFGPGTRLTVT.

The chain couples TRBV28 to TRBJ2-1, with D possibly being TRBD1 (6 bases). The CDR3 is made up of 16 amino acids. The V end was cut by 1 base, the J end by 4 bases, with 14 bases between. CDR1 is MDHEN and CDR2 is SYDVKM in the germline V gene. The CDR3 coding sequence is TGTGCCAGCAGTTTATCTGCAGGGGCCATATACAATGAGCAGTTCTTC. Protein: CASSLSAGAIYNEQFF.

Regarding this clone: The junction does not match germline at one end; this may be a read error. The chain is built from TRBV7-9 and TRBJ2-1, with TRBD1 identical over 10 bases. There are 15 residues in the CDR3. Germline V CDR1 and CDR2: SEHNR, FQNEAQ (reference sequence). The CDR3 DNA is TGTTCCAGCAGCTTACCCGGGACAGGGGAGGCCCCTGGGTTCTTC. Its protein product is CSSSLPGTGEAPGFF.

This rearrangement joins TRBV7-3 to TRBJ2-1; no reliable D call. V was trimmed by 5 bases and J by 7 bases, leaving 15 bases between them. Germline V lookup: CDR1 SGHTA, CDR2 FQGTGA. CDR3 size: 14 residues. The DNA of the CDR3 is TGTGCCAGCAGCCCCTTGGCAAATTGGAATGAGCAGTTCTTC. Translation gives CASSPLANWNEQFF.

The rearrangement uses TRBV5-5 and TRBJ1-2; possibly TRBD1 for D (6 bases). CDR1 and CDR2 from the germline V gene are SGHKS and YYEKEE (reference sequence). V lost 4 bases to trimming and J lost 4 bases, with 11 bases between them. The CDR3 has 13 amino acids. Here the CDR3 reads CASSQDSFYGYTF. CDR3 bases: TGTGCCAGCAGCCAGGACAGCTTCTATGGCTACACCTTC.

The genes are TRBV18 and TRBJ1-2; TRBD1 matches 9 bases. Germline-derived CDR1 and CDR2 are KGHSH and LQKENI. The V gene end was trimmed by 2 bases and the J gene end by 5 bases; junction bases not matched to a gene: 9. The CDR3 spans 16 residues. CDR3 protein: CASSPSIEQGAYGYTF. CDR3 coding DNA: TGTGCCAGCTCACCAAGCATAGAACAGGGGGCGTATGGCTACACCTTC. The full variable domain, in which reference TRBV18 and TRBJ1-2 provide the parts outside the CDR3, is NAGVMQNPRHLVRRRGQEARLRCSPMKGHSHVYWYRQLPEEGLKFMVYLQKENIIDESGMPKERFSAEFPKEGPSILRIQQVVRGDSAAYFCASSPSIEQGAYGYTFGSGTRLTVV.

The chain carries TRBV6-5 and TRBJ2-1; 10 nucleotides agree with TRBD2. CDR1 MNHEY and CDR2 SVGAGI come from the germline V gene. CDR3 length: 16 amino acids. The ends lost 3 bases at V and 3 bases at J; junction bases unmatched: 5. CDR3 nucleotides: TGTGCCAGCAGTTATCTAGCGGGAGTAGTCTACAATGAGCAGTTCTTC. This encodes CASSYLAGVVYNEQFF.

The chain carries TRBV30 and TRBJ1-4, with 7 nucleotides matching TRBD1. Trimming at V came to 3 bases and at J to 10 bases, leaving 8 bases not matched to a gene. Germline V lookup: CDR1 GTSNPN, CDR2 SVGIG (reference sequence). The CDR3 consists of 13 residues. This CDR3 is CAWRDRLFGKLFF. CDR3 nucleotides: TGTGCCTGGAGGGACAGGCTTTTTGGAAAACTGTTTTTT.

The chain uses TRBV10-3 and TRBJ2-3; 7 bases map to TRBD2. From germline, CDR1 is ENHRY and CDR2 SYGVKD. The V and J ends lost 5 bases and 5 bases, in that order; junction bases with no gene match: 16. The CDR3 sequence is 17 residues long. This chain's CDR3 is CAISLTASGSKGDTQYF. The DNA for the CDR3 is TGTGCCATCAGTCTTACGGCTAGCGGCTCAAAGGGAGATACGCAGTATTTT.

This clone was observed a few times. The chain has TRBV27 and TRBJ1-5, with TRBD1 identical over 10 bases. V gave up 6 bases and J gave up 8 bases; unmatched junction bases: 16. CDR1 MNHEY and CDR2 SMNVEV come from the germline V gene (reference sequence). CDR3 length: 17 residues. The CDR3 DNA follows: TGTGCCAGCAGGCCCAGACAGGGGGCTAGAGGGATTGAGCCCCAGCATTTT. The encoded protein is CASRPRQGARGIEPQHF.

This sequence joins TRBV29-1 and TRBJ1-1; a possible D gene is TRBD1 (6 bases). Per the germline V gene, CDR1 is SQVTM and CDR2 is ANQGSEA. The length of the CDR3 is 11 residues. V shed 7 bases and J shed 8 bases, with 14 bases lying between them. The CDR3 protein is CSGSHGTEAFF. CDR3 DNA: TGCAGCGGAAGCCACGGGACAGAAGCTTTCTTT.

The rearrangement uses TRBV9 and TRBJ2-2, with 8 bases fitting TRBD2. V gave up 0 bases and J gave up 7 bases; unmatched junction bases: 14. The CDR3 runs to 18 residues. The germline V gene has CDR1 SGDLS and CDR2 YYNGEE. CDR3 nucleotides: TGTGCCAGCAGCGTAGCACCCCCCGGGAGGGGGTTTAGCGGGGAGCTGTTTTTT. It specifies CASSVAPPGRGFSGELFF.

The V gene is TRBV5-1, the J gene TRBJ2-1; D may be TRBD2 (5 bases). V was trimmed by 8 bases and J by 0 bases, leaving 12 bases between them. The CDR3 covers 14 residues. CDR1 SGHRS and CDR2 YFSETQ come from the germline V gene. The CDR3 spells CASNSALSYNEQFF. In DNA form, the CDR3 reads TGCGCCAGTAATAGCGCCCTCTCCTACAATGAGCAGTTCTTC.

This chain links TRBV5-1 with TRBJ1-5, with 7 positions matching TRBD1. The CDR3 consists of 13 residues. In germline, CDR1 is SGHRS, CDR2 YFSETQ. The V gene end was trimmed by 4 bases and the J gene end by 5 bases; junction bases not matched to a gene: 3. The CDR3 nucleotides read TGCGCCAGCAGCCTAGGGACAGATCAGCCCCAGCATTTT. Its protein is CASSLGTDQPQHF.

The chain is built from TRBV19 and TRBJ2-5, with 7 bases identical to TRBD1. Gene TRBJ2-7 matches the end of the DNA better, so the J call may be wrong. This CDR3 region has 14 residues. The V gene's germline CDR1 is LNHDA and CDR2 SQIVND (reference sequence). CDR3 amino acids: CASSNPAGGYEQYF. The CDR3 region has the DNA TGTGCCAGTAGTAACCCGGCAGGGGGCTACGAGCAGTACTTC.